This TCR beta chain came from a study of naive and memory T cell subsets. The CDR3 covers 13 residues. In germline, CDR1 is MNHEY, CDR2 SVGEGT. With 5 bases clipped from V and 4 bases from J, the junction kept 1 base outside the gene matches. The beta constant-region primer was an equimolar mix of two oligonucleotides covering TRBC1 and TRBC2. TCRdb reprocessed the UMI-ligation and nested PCR reads with MiXCR, giving one entry per CDR3 protein. The sample includes some 100,000 distinct CDR3 sequences, 7% seen only once; the top ten take 1.6%. Separate alpha and beta amplification began at the second PCR step. Study-level findings and limits: Expression changes during T cell differentiation may affect RNA-based TCR counts.

This clonotype showed up many times. What it recognizes is unknown. V is TRBV6-2 or TRBV6-3 and J is TRBJ1-2, with 10 positions matching TRBD1. The sequence derives from a human donor in good health. The material sequenced was central memory CD4+ T cells from blood. CDR3 DNA: TGTGCCAGCAGTCGACAGGGGGCCTATGGCTACACCTTC. It translates to CASSRQGAYGYTF.